This is a list of T cell receptor beta chains from one sample in a study of blood T cell repertoires in COVID-19. Clones were sequenced by immunoSEQ multiplex PCR, and TCRdb holds only the in-frame ones, with some missing. Here the sample spans roughly 380,000 clones, 89% being singletons. The specimen sequenced was peripheral blood. These receptors were taken from a woman aged 40-49 years with COVID-19, enrolled during active disease. CDR3s include the opening cysteine and the closing phenylalanine or tryptophan. The D gene is left open where the match is weak. Clone size is not always given. Where it is, it says once, few, many or a class for expanded clones.

d_call	clone_size	v_call	j_call	cdr3_nt	cdr3_aa
-	-	TRBV19	TRBJ2-5	TGTGCCAGTAGCATGTCGGCGGGTTGGCAAGAGACCCAGTACTTC	CASSMSAGWQETQYF
-	-	TRBV30	TRBJ2-1	TGTGCCTGGAGTGTTTATAGCGACCTATCCTACAATGAGCAGTTCTTC	CAWSVYSDLSYNEQFF
TRBD1	-	TRBV19	TRBJ1-1	TGTGCCAGTTCACAGGGGGGAAGCAACACTGAAGCTTTCTTT	CASSQGGSNTEAFF
-	-	TRBV19	TRBJ1-5	TGTGCCAGTACCCCCGACAGTAGCAATCAGCCCCAGCATTTT	CASTPDSSNQPQHF
TRBD1	-	TRBV6-6	TRBJ1-1	TGTGCCAGCAGTTACTCGCAGGGGGCGGGTGAAGCTTTCTTT	CASSYSQGAGEAFF
TRBD2	-	TRBV2	TRBJ2-1	TGTGCCAGCGTGGGTCGGACTAGCGGTTACAATGAGCAGTTCTTC	CASVGRTSGYNEQFF
TRBD1	-	TRBV5-1	TRBJ2-1	TGCGCCAGCAGCTCCGGGACAGGGGGCTACAATGAGCAGTTCTTC	CASSSGTGGYNEQFF
TRBD2	-	TRBV18	TRBJ2-1	TGTGCCAGCTCACTTAGCGGGGGATACAATGAGCAGTTCTTC	CASSLSGGYNEQFF
-	-	TRBV20-1	TRBJ2-2	TGCAGTGCCAGGAACACCGGGGAGCTGTTTTTT	CSARNTGELFF
TRBD1	-	TRBV28	TRBJ2-7	TGTGCCAGCAGTCTACATGGGACAGGGCTTACGAGGCAGTACTTC	CASSLHGTGLTRQYF
TRBD1	-	TRBV4-3	TRBJ1-3	TGCGCCAGCAGCCGCCTGGGGACAGACACCATATATTTT	CASSRLGTDTIYF
TRBD2	-	TRBV24-1	TRBJ2-1	TGTGCCACCAGGGGAAGCTTAGCGGGAGGGCCGGTGTCCTACAATGAGCAGTTCTTC	CATRGSLAGGPVSYNEQFF
TRBD1	-	TRBV28	TRBJ1-5	TGTGCCACCTGGACAGGGCATAGCAATCAGCCCCAGCATTTT	CATWTGHSNQPQHF
TRBD1	-	TRBV5-1	TRBJ1-6	TGCGCCAGCAGCTCGGGACAGGGCTATTCACCCCTCCACTTT	CASSSGQGYSPLHF
TRBD1	-	TRBV11-2	TRBJ1-1	TGTGCCAGCAGCTTGACAGGGCCCTGGAATACTGAAGCCTTCTTT	CASSLTGPWNTEAFF
TRBD1	few	TRBV11-2	TRBJ1-1	TGTGCCAGCAGCGCGAATTGGGACAGGGGCACTGAAGCTTTCTTT	CASSANWDRGTEAFF
-	-	TRBV9	TRBJ1-1	TGTGCCAGCAGCGTAGTAGGTGGGCCGGCTGAAGCTTTCTTT	CASSVVGGPAEAFF
-	-	TRBV3-1/TRBV3-2	TRBJ2-4	TGTGCCAGCAGCCAACGACAGATAGCCAAAAACATTCAGTACTTC	CASSQRQIAKNIQYF
-	few	TRBV5-4	TRBJ1-2	TGTGCCAGCAGCCCAGCGGGGGCCGGTACCTATGGCTACACCTTC	CASSPAGAGTYGYTF
-	-	TRBV7-9	TRBJ1-1	TGTGCCAGCAGCTTAGTAGACAGGGAAGCTTTCTTT	CASSLVDREAFF
-	-	TRBV4-3	TRBJ2-1	TGCGCCAGCAGCCAAACAGGGAGCAACAATGAGCAGTTCTTC	CASSQTGSNNEQFF
TRBD1	-	TRBV19	TRBJ1-2	TGTGCCAGTAGTACCGGGACAGGGAACTATGGCTACACCTTC	CASSTGTGNYGYTF
-	-	TRBV6-2/TRBV6-3	TRBJ2-7	TGTGCCAGCAGTCGGGGCCAGGGGGGAGTCTACGAGCAGTACTTC	CASSRGQGGVYEQYF
-	-	TRBV11-3	TRBJ2-2	TGTGCCAGCAGCTTAGAGTTAAGTGGGAGATACACCGGGGAGCTGTTTTTT	CASSLELSGRYTGELFF
TRBD1	-	TRBV5-1	TRBJ1-3	TGCGCCAGCAGCGTGACAGGGAAGAGTGGAAACACCATATATTTT	CASSVTGKSGNTIYF
-	-	TRBV7-9	TRBJ1-1	TGTGCCAGCAGCTCCAAAGGGGGTCCAACTGAAGCTTTCTTT	CASSSKGGPTEAFF
-	-	TRBV28	TRBJ1-1	TGTGCCAGCAGTGAGCCGGGGAACACTGAAGCTTTCTTT	CASSEPGNTEAFF
TRBD2	-	TRBV14	TRBJ2-1	TGTGCCAGCAGCCAAATCCTAGCGGGTGTAGGGGATGAGCAGTTCTTC	CASSQILAGVGDEQFF
-	-	TRBV6-5	TRBJ1-1	TGTGCCAGCAGTTACAGCGGGCTGGCTTTCTTT	CASSYSGLAFF
TRBD1	-	TRBV5-6	TRBJ1-5	TGTGCCAGCAGCTTGCGTCAGGGGGGTCAGCCCCAGCATTTT	CASSLRQGGQPQHF
-	-	TRBV3-1/TRBV3-2	TRBJ1-2	TGTGCCAGCAGCCAAGAGGGCAGGGTCCGGGATGGCTACACCTTC	CASSQEGRVRDGYTF
TRBD1	-	TRBV9	TRBJ1-2	TGTGCCAGCAGCACGCAATGGACAGGGGTCTCCTTTAAGTATGGCTACACCTTC	CASSTQWTGVSFKYGYTF